The T cell receptor beta chain described here comes from a study of molecular identifiers for immune sequencing clone quantification. Notes on the study in general: In a background of 950,000 to 1,000,000 naive cells, spiked Jurkat TCR RNA from one cell was reportedly detectable. Barcode-sharing identical TCR molecules could underestimate highly expanded clone sizes.

To note about this clonotype: Its antigen is not identified.

Each CDR3 protein gets one entry after TCRdb re-called the PCR reads with MiXCR. The sample has 490,000 or so distinct CDR3 sequences, 20% to 25% seen once. Germline values: CDR1 MNHEY, CDR2 SMNVEV (reference sequence). The CDR3 is 15 residues long. V shed 1 base and J shed 1 base, with 10 bases lying between them. Sorting was used to obtain naive CD8 T cells (CD8+CD4-CCR7+CD45RA+). Sequences were obtained from naive CD8+ T cells from blood, with Jurkat cell RNA spiked in. Subset here: FACS-sorted CD8+CD4-CCR7+CD45RA+ naive T cells. This chain links TRBV27 with TRBJ1-2; tentatively, D is TRBD1 (5 bases). This clonotype was sampled from a human donor in good health. Some libraries in this study had Jurkat cell RNA spiked in. This CDR3 is CASSLLGDGNYGYTF. The DNA for the CDR3 is TGTGCCAGCAGTTTATTAGGGGACGGTAACTATGGCTACACCTTC.